This T cell receptor (beta chain) was profiled in a study of blood T cells in healthy people across ages (dated by TCRdb to the mid-2010s). General notes on the study: In model experiments, template switching captured about one uniquely barcoded TCR beta cDNA molecule for every two T cells. Donors of different ages were randomly distributed across sequencing lanes to avoid experimental bias. Donors were grouped into four age groups: young (average about 15 years), middle-aged (around 39), aged (around 62) and long-lived (over 80). Using the same blood draw, the study looked at two additional independent replicas of 1 million unique cDNA reads for two donors, one aged 18 to 30 and the other aged 80 or older. The study measured age-related changes in TCR beta repertoire diversity using deep sequencing normalized with unique cDNA molecular identifiers. What the authors observed across the whole study: Compared with the aged group, the long-lived group had more naive CD4+ T cells, fewer expanded clones and increased TCR diversity, suggesting age selection. Estimates of total diversity based on one million sequenced T cells were considered lower bounds and underestimates. Bulk unsorted PBMC profiling prevented conclusive comparison of naive and antigen-experienced compartments. Observed TCR beta diversity per million T cells fell roughly linearly with age, and a significant reduction was already apparent by age roughly 40. Observed TCR beta diversity correlated strongly with the percentage of naive T cells measured by flow cytometry. Because donor CMV infection status was unknown, age-related changes in expanded clonotypes were potentially confounded.

Details on this clonotype: Its antigen specificity is not known. No much larger clonotype is one base removed from it; base qualities were not supplied.

CDR1 LNHNV and CDR2 YYDKDF were looked up in the germline V gene (reference sequence). Counted from cysteine to phenylalanine, this CDR3 has 16 amino acids. The CDR3 DNA has 48 bases and is translated from base 1. For this chain, trimming is 1 base at the V end and 4 bases at the J end, and the number of junction bases without a gene match is 9. Libraries were prepared through 5' RACE. Sequencing was performed on an Illumina HiSeq 2500. The second PCR ran for about 6 to 11 cycles and used a J-beta primer mix along with a sample-barcoded 5' primer. A template-switch 5' adaptor carrying 12 random nucleotides introduced a unique molecular identifier onto each TCR beta cDNA molecule. Each sample yielded at least 2.5 million CDR3-containing paired-end reads. First-strand cDNA was synthesized from all RNA with the Mint cDNA synthesis kit, primed by a TRBC-specific oligonucleotide. Following uracil-DNA glycosylase treatment, a first 18-cycle PCR with universal primers M1SS and BC2_uni_R was performed on all cDNA. The authors' analysis ran thus. Normalization of each sample was performed by random selection of 1 million high-quality reads, each carrying a distinct molecular identifier. Instead of being binned into consensus sequences, reads that shared molecular identifiers were thrown out. CDR3 identification, clonotype clustering and error correction used MiTCR with a Q25 quality threshold and the strictest error-elimination algorithm. A nonparametric unseen species model using Euler transformation provided a lower-bound estimate of total TCR beta diversity. The public reads were reanalyzed by TCRdb: fastp trimming at Q25, MiXCR alignment, in-frame beta chains only. Rows are unified per CDR3 protein, each entry keeping the most common DNA and genes. TCRdb, rather than the study authors, made the V and J calls. The table for this sample lists about 620,000 distinct CDR3 sequences; 45% to 60% of them were counted only once. Approximately 15% of the sample is in the top ten clones.

Donors were approximately 42 systemically healthy Caucasian individuals from Russia aged 6 to 90 years. Each donor gave around 9.9 milliliters of peripheral blood, collected into EDTA-treated Vacutainer tubes. Ficoll-Paque density-gradient centrifugation was used to isolate PBMCs, with at least 7 million per sample. Trizol reagent was used to extract total RNA from the PBMCs, yielding at least 6 micrograms per sample. For every donor, an aliquot of PBMCs went through flow cytometry to measure the percentages of naive CD45RAhigh/CD27high T cells. The source of this sequence is a woman older than 75 in good health. Sequencing input: blood. This chain is built from TRBV15 and TRBJ1-2; 7 nucleotides in the junction match TRBD1. The CDR3 amino acid sequence is: CATSRGEEGAAYGYTF. In nucleotides, the sequence is TGTGCCACCAGCAGAGGGGAAGAGGGGGCGGCCTATGGCTACACCTTC.